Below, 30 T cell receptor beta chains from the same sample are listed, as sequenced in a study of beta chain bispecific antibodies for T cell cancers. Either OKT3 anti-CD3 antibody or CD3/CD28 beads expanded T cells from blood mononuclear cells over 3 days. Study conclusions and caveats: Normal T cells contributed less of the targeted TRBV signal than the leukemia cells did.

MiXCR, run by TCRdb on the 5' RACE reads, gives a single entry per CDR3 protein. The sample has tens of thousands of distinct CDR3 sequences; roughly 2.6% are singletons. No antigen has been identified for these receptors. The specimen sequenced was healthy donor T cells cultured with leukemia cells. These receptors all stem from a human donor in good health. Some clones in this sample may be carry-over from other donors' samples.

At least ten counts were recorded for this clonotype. CDR3 amino acids: CASSFFGGASEQYF. The CDR3 DNA follows: TGCGCCAGCAGCTTTTTCGGGGGCGCATCCGAGCAGTACTTC. V gene TRBV5-1 combines with J gene TRBJ2-7; the D call may be TRBD1 or TRBD2 (6 bases each). From germline, CDR1 is SGHRS and CDR2 YFSETQ. The CDR3 contains 14 residues. The V and J ends lost 2 bases and 6 bases respectively, with 15 bases between them.

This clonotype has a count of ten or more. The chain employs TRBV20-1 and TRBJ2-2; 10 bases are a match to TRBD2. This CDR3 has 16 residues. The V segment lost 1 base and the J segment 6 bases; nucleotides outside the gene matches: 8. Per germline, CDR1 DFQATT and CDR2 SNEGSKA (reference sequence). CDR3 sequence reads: CSARVAGGLGAGELFF. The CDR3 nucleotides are TGCAGTGCTAGAGTAGCGGGGGGCCTGGGGGCCGGGGAGCTGTTTTTT.

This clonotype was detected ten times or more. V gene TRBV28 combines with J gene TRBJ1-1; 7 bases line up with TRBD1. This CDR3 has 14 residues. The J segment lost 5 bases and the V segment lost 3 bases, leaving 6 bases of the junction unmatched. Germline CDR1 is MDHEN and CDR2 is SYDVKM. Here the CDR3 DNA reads TGTGCCAGCAGTTTGCAGGGGGGGGGTACTGAAGCTTTCTTT. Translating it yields CASSLQGGGTEAFF. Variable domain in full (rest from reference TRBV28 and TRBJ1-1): DVKVTQSSRYLVKRTGEKVFLECVQDMDHENMFWYRQDPGLGLRLIYFSYDVKMKEKGDIPEGYSVSREKKERFSLILESASTNQTSMYLCASSLQGGGTEAFFGQGTRLTVV.

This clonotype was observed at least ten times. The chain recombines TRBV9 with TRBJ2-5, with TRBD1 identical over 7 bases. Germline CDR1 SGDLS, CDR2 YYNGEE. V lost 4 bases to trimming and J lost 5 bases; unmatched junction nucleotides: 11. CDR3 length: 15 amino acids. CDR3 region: CASSPEIGGFETQYF. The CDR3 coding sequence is TGTGCCAGCAGCCCCGAGATAGGGGGCTTCGAGACCCAGTACTTC.

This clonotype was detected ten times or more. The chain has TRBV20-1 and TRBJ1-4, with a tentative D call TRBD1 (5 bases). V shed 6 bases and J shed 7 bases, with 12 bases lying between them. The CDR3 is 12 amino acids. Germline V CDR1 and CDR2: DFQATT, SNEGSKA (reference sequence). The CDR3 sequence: CSASRDSEKLFF. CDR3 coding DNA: TGCAGTGCGTCCCGAGACAGTGAAAAACTGTTTTTT.

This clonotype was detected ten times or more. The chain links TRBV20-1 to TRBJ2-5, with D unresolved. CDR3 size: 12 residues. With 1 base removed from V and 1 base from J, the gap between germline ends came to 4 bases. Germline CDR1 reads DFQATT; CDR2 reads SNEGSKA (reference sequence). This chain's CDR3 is CSARGLQETQYF. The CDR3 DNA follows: TGCAGTGCTAGAGGGCTCCAAGAGACCCAGTACTTC.

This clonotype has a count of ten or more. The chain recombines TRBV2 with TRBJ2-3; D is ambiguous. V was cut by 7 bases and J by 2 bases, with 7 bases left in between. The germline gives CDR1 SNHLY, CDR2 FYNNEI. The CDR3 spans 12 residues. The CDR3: CASTSTTDTQYF. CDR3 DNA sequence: TGTGCCAGCACCTCGACCACAGATACGCAGTATTTT.

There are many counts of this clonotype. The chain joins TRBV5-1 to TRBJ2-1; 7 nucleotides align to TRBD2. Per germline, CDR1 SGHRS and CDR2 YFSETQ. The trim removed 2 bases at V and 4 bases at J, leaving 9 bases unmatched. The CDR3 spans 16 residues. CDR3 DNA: TGCGCCAGCAGCTTAGTGGAGCGGGGCGCATACAATGAGCAGTTCTTC. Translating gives CASSLVERGAYNEQFF.

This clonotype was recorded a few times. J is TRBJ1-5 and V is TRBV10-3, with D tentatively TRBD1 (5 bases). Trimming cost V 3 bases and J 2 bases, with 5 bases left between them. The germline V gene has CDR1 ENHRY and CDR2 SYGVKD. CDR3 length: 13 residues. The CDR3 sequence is CAISEQGNQPQHF. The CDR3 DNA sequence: TGTGCCATCAGTGAACAGGGCAATCAGCCCCAGCATTTT.

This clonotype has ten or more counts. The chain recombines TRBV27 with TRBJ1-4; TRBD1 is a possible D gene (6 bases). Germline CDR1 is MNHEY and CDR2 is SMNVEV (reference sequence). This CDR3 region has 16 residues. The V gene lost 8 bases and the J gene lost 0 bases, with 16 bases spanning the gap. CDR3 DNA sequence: TGTGCCAGCGCCCTTTACAGGGCCGCAACTAATGAAAAACTGTTTTTT. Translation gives CASALYRAATNEKLFF.

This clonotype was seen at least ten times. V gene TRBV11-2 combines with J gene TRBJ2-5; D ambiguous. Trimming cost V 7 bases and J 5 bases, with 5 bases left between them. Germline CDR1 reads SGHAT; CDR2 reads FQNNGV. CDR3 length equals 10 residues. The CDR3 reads CASKSETQYF. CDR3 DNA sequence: TGTGCCAGCAAATCGGAGACCCAGTACTTC.

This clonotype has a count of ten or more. CDR3 residues: CASSRTGVQAFF. The CDR3 DNA reads TGCGCCAGCAGCCGAACAGGGGTCCAAGCTTTCTTT. This chain uses TRBV5-1 with TRBJ1-1; 7 bases line up with TRBD1. This CDR3 has 12 amino acids. Germline lookup yields CDR1 SGHRS and CDR2 YFSETQ. V was pared by 4 bases and J by 9 bases, with 6 bases of the junction left unmatched.

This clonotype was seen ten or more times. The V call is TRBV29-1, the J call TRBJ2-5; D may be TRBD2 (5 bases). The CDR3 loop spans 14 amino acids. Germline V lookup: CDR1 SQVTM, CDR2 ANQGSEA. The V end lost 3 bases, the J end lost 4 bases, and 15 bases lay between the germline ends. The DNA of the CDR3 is TGCAGCGTTGACGGACTGGCCCCTGCAGAGACCCAGTACTTC. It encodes CSVDGLAPAETQYF.

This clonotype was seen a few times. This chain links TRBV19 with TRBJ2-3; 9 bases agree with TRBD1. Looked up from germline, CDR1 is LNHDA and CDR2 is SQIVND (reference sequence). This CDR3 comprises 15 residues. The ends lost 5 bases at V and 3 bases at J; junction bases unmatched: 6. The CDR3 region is CASSFTGGETDTQYF. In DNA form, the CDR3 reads TGTGCCAGTAGTTTTACAGGGGGCGAAACAGATACGCAGTATTTT.

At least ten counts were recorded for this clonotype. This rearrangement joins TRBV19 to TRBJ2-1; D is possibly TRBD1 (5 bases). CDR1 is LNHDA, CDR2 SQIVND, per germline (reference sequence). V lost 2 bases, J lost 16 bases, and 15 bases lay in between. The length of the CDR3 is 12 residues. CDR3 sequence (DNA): TGTGCCAGTAGTATAACCGGTGGACACCCCTTCTTC. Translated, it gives CASSITGGHPFF. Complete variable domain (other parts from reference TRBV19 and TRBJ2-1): DGGITQSPKYLFRKEGQNVTLSCEQNLNHDAMYWYRQDPGQGLRLIYYSQIVNDFQKGDIAEGYSVSREKKESFPLTVTSAQKNPTAFYLCASSITGGHPFFGPGTRLTVL.

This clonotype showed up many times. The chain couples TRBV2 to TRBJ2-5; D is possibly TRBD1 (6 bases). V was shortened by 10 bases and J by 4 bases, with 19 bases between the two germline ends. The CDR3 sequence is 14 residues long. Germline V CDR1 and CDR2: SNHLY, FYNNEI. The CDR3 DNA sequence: TGTGCCACCTCCTCGGAGCAGGGGAGAGAGACCCAGTACTTC. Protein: CATSSEQGRETQYF.

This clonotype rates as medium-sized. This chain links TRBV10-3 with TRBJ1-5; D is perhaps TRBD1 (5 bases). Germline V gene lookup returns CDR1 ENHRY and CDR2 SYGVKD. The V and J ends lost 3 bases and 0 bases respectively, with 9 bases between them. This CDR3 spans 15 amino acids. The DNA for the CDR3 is TGTGCCATCAGTGAAGGGGTTTATAGCAATCAGCCCCAGCATTTT. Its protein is CAISEGVYSNQPQHF.

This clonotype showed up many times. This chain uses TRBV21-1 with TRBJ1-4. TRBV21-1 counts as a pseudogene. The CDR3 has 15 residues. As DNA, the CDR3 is TGTGCCAGCAGCAAATGTGGAAGGGAGGGTGAAAAACTGTTTTTT. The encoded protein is CASSKCGREGEKLFF.

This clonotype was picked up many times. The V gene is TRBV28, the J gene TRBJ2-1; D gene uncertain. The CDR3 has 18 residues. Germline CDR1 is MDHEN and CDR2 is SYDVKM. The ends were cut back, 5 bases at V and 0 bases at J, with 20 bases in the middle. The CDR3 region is CASSIGSGPPFSYNEQFF. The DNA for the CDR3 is TGTGCCAGCAGTATCGGCTCCGGGCCGCCGTTCTCCTACAATGAGCAGTTCTTC. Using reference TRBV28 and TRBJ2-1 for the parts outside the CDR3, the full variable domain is DVKVTQSSRYLVKRTGEKVFLECVQDMDHENMFWYRQDPGLGLRLIYFSYDVKMKEKGDIPEGYSVSREKKERFSLILESASTNQTSMYLCASSIGSGPPFSYNEQFFGPGTRLTVL.

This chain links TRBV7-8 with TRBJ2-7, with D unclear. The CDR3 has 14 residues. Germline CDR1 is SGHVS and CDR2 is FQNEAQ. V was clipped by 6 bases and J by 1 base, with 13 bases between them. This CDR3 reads CASSPNPSSYEQYF. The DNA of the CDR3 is TGTGCCAGCAGTCCGAACCCTAGTTCCTACGAGCAGTACTTC.

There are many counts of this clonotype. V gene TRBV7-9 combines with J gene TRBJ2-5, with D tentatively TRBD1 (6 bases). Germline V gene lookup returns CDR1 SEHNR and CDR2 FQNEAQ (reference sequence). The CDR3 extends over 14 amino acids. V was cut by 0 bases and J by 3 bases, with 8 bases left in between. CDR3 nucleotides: TGTGCCAGCAGCTTAGCTGGGGGCGAAGAGACCCAGTACTTC. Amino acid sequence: CASSLAGGEETQYF.

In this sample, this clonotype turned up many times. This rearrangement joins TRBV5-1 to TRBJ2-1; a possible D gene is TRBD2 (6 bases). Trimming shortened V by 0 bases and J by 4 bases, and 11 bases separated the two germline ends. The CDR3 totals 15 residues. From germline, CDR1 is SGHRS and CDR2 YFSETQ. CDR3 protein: CASSLDLAPYNEQFF. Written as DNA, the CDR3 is TGCGCCAGCAGCTTGGACCTAGCGCCGTACAATGAGCAGTTCTTC.

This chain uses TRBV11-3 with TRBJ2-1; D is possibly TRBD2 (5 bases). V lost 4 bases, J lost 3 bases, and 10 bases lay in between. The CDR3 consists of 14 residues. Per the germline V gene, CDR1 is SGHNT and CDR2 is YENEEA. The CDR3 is CASSSGMNYNEQFF. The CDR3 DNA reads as TGTGCCAGCAGCTCGGGGATGAACTACAATGAGCAGTTCTTC.

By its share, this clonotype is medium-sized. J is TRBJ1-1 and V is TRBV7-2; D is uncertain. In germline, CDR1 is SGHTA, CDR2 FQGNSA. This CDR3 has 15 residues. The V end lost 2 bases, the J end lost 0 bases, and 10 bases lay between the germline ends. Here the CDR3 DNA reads TGTGCCAGCAGCTTATTGGCTGCCTTGAACACTGAAGCTTTCTTT. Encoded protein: CASSLLAALNTEAFF.

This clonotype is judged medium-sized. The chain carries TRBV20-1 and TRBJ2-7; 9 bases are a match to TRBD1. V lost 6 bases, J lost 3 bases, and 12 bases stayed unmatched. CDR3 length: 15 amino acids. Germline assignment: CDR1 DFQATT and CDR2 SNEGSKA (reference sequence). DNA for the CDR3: TGCAGTGCCCGACTCGGGGACAGGGATATCTACGAGCAGTACTTC. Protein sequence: CSARLGDRDIYEQYF.

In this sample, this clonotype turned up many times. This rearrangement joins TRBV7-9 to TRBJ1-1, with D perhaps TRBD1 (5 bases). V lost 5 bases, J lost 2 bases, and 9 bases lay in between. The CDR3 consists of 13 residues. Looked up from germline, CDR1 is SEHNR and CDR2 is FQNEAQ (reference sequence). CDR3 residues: CASSPDINTEAFF. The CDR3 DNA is TGTGCCAGCAGCCCGGACATTAACACTGAAGCTTTCTTT.

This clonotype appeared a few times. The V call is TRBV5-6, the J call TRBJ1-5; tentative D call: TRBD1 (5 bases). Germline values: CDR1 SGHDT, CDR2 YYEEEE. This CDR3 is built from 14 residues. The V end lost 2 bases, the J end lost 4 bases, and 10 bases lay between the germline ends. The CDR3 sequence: CASSFGHLNQPQHF. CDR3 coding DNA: TGTGCCAGCAGCTTTGGACATTTGAATCAGCCCCAGCATTTT.

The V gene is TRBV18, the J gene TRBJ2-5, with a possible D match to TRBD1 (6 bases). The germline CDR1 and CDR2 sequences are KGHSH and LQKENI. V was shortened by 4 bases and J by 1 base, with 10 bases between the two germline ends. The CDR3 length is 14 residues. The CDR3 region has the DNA TGTGCCAGCTCACAGTGGACAGTCCAAGAGACCCAGTACTTC. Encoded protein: CASSQWTVQETQYF.

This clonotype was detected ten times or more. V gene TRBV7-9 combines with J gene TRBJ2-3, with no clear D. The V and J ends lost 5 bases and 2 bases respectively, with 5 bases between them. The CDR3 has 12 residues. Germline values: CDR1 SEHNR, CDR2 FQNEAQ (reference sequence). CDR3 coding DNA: TGTGCCAGCAGCCAGCCCACAGATACGCAGTATTTT. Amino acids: CASSQPTDTQYF.

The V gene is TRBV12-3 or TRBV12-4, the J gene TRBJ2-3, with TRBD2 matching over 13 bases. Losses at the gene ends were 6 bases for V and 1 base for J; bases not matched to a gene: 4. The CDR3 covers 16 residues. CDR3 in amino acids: CASSGLAGDRTDTQYF. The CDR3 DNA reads TGTGCCAGCAGCGGACTAGCGGGGGACCGCACAGATACGCAGTATTTT.